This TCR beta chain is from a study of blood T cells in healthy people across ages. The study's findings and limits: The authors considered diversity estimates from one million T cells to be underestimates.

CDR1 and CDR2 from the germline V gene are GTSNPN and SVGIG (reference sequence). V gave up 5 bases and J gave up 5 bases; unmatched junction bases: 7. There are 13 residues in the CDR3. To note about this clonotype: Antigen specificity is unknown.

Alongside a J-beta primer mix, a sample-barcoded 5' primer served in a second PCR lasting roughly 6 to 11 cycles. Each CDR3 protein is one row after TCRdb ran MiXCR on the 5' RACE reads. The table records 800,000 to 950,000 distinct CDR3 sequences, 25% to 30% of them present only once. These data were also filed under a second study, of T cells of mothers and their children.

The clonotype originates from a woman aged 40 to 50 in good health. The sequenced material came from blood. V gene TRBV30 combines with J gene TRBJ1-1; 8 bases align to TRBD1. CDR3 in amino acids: CAWGRQGQTEAFF. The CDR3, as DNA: TGTGCCTGGGGTCGACAGGGGCAGACTGAAGCTTTCTTT.